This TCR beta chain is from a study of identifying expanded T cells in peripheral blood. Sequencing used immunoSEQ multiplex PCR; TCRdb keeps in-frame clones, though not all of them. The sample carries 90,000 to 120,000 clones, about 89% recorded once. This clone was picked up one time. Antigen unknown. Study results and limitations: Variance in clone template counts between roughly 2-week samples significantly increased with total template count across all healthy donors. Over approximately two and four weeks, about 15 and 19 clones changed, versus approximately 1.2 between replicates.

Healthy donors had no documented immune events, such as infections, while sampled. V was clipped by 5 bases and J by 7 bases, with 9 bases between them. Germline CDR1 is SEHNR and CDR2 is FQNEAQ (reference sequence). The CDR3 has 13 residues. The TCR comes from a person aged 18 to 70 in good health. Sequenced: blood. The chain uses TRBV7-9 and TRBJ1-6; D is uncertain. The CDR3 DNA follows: TGTGCCAGCAGCCCTGGATGGAATTCACCCCTCCACTTT. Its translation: CASSPGWNSPLHF.